This note documents a single T cell receptor (beta chain) sequence. CDR3 length equals 16 residues. CDR1 KGHSH and CDR2 LQKENI come from the germline V gene. Trimming at V came to 5 bases and at J to 5 bases, leaving 9 bases not matched to a gene. The sample originates from a study of control samples from healthy donors and cancer patients. The table came from immunoSEQ multiplex PCR; TCRdb's copy has only in-frame clones and leaves some out. The sample includes some 64,000 clones, about nine tenths seen only once; the top ten take more than 1%. The sequenced sample was PBMCs. This chain connects TRBV18 to TRBJ1-6; 7 nucleotides agree with TRBD1. The clonotype comes from a woman aged 45-60 years with colorectal cancer. The CDR3 sequence is CASSTTGTDNNSPLHF. CDR3 nucleotide sequence: TGTGCCAGCTCAACCACCGGGACAGACAATAATTCACCCCTCCACTTT.